This TCR beta chain was retrieved from a study of regulatory T cells in long-lasting Graves disease. This clonotype showed up many times. CDR3-region Arm-PCR and iRepertoire HTBI primers produced the TCR beta libraries. TCRdb ran MiXCR on the multiplex PCR reads and lists one entry per CDR3 protein. Altogether a few hundred thousand distinct CDR3 sequences are present, approximately 12% being singletons, with the ten largest covering roughly a tenth. The CDR3 totals 17 residues. J was trimmed by 2 bases and V by 9 bases; bases with no gene match: 7. Germline V gene lookup returns CDR1 SNHLY and CDR2 FYNNEI. The time point here: newly diagnosed GD, antithyroid drugs for less than 3 months. PBMC RNA was the source of the TCR library. The patient group derived from an endocrinology department in Xi'an, China. A roughly 8.1-milliliter sample of peripheral blood was drawn into EDTA tubes. In addition, the sample was reused for a study of T cells in Graves' hyperthyroidism and ophthalmopathy. That paper notes: Patients with uncontrolled infections, other autoimmune diseases, pregnancy or lactation were excluded. The model made its ophthalmopathy prediction, and onset followed a median 6.5 months later.

The chain joins TRBV2 to TRBJ2-2, with 15 bases identical to TRBD2. The sequencing used peripheral blood mononuclear cells (PBMCs), collected at new diagnosis, from a patient treated with antithyroid drugs. This TCR came from a man aged 25-40 years with Graves disease. The CDR3 reads CARRAGLAGGNTGELFF. The CDR3 coding sequence is TGTGCCAGACGGGCGGGACTAGCGGGAGGAAACACCGGGGAGCTGTTTTTT.